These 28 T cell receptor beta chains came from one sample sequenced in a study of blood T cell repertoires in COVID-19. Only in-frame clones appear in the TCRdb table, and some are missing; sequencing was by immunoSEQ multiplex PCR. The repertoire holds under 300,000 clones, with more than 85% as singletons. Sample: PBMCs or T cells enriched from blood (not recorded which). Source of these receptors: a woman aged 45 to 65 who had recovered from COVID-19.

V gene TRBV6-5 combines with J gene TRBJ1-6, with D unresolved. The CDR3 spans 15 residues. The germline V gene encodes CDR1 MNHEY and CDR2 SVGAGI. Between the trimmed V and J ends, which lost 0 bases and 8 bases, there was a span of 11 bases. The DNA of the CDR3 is TGTGCCAGCAGTTACTCGAGGGTAGGGTATTCACCCCTCCACTTT. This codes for CASSYSRVGYSPLHF.

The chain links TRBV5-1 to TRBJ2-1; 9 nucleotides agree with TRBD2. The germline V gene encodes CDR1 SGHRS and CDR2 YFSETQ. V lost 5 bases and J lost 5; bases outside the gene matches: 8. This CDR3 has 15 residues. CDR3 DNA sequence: TGCGCCAGCAGGTGGGGGGCTAGCGGGGACAATGAGCAGTTCTTC. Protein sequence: CASRWGASGDNEQFF. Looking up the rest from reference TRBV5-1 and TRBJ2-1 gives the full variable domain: KAGVTQTPRYLIKTRGQQVTLSCSPISGHRSVSWYQQTPGQGLQFLFEYFSETQRNKGNFPGRFSGRQFSNSRSEMNVSTLELGDSALYLCASRWGASGDNEQFFGPGTRLTVL.

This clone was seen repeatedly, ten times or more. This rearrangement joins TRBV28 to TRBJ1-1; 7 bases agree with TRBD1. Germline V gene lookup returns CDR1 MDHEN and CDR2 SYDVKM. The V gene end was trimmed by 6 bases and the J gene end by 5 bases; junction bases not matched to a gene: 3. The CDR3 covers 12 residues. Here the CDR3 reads CASRTGPTEAFF. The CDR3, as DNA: TGTGCCAGCAGGACAGGGCCGACTGAAGCTTTCTTT.

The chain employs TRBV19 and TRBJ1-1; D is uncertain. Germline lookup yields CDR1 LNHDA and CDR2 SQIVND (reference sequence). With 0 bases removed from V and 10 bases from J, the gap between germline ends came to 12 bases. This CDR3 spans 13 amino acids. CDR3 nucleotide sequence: TGTGCCAGTAGTATAGAGGGAGGGTATCGAGCTTTCTTT. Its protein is CASSIEGGYRAFF.

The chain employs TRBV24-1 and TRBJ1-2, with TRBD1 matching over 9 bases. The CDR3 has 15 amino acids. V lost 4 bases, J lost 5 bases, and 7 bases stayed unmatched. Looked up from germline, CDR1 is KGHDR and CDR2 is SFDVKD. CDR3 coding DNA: TGTGCCACCAGTGACTGGACAGGGGAATTTTATGGCTACACCTTC. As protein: CATSDWTGEFYGYTF.

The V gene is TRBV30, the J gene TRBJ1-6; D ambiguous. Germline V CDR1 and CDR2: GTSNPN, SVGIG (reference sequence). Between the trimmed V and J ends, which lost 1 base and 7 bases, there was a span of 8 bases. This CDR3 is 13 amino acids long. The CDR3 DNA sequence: TGTGCCTGGAGTGACGGGTACAATTCACCCCTCCACTTT. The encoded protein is CAWSDGYNSPLHF.

The CDR3 protein is CASSPFFSGNTIYF. The CDR3 DNA reads TGTGCCAGCAGCCCCTTCTTCTCTGGAAACACCATATATTTT. The V call is TRBV7-2, the J call TRBJ1-3; unclear D gene. The CDR3 is 14 residues long. The V and J ends lost 5 bases and 0 bases respectively, with 8 bases between them. Germline V gene lookup returns CDR1 SGHTA and CDR2 FQGNSA.

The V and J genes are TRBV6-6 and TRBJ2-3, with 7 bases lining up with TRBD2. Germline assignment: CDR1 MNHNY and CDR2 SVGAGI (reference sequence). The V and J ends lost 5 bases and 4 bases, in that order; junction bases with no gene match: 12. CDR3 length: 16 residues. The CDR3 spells CASSPSGTDNSDTQYF. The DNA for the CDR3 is TGTGCCAGCAGTCCGAGCGGGACGGACAATTCAGATACGCAGTATTTT.

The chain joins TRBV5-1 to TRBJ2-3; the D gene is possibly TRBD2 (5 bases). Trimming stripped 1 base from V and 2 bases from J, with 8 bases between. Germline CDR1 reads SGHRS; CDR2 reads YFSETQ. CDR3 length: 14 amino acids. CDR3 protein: CASSLPGITDTQYF. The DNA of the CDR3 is TGCGCCAGCAGCTTGCCGGGAATCACAGATACGCAGTATTTT.

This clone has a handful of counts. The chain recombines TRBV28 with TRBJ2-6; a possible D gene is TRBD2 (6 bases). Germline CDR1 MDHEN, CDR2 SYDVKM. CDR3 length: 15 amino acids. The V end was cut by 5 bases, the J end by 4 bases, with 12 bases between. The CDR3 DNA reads TGTGCCAGCAGTCGGGAGCTCGCCGGGGCCAACGTCCTGACTTTC. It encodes CASSRELAGANVLTF.

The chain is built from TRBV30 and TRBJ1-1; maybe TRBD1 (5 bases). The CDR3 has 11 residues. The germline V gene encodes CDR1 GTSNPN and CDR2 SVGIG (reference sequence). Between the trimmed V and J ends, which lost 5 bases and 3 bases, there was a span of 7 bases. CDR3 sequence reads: CAWGGDTEAFF. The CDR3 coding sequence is TGTGCCTGGGGGGGAGACACTGAAGCTTTCTTT.

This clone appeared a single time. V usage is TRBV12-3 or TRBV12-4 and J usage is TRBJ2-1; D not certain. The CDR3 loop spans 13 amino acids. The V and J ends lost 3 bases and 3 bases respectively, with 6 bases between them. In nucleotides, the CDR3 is TGTGCCAGCAGTTTTCAGGTCTACAATGAGCAGTTCTTC. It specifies CASSFQVYNEQFF.

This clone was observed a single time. The CDR3: CASSLGGVDTQYF. CDR3 bases: TGTGCCAGCAGCCTGGGGGGGGTGGATACGCAGTATTTT. This chain joins TRBV12-3 or TRBV12-4 and TRBJ2-3, with 7 bases fitting TRBD2. There are 13 residues in the CDR3. Losses at the gene ends were 6 bases for V and 6 bases for J; bases not matched to a gene: 6.

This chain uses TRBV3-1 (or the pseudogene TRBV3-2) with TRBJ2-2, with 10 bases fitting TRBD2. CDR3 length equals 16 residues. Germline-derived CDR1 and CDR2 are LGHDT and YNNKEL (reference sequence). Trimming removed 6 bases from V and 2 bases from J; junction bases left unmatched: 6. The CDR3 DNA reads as TGTGCCAGCAGACTCGGACTAGCGGTAAACACCGGGGAGCTGTTTTTT. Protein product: CASRLGLAVNTGELFF.

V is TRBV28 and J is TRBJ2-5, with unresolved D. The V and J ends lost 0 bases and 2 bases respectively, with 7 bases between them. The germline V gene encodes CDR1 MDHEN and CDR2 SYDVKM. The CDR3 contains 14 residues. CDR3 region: CASSLWVTQETQYF. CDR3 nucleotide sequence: TGTGCCAGCAGTTTATGGGTGACTCAAGAGACCCAGTACTTC.

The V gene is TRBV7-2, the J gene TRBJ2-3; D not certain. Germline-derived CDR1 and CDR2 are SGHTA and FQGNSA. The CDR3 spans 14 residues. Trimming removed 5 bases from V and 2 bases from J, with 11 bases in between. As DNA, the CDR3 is TGTGCCAGCAGCCCCGAGATCGTCACAGATACGCAGTATTTT. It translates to CASSPEIVTDTQYF.

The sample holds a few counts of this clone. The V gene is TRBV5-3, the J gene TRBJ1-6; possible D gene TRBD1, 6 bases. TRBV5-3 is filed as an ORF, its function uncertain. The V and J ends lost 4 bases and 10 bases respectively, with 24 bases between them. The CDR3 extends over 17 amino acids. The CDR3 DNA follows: TGTGCCAGAAGCATCCGGGACACTGGAAAGGGGTGCTCACCCCTCCACTTT. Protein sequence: CARSIRDTGKGCSPLHF.

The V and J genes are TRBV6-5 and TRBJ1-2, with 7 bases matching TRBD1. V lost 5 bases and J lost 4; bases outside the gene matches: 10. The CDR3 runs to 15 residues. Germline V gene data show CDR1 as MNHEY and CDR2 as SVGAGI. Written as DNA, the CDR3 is TGTGCCAGCAGTCCCCGCTGGACAGGCGTCTATGGCTACACCTTC. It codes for CASSPRWTGVYGYTF.

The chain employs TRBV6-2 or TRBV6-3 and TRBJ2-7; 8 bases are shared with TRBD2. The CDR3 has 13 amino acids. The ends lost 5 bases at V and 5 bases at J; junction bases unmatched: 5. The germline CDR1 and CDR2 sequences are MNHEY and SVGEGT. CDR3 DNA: TGTGCCAGCAGTAGCGGGAGAGTAGACGAGCAGTACTTC. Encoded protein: CASSSGRVDEQYF.

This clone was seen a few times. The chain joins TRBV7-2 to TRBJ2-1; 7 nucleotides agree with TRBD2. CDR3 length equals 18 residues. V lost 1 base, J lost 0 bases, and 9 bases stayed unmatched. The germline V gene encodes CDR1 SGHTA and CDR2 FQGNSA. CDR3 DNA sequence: TGTGCCAGCAGCTTAGATGCTACTAGCGTGAGCTCCTACAATGAGCAGTTCTTC. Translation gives CASSLDATSVSSYNEQFF.

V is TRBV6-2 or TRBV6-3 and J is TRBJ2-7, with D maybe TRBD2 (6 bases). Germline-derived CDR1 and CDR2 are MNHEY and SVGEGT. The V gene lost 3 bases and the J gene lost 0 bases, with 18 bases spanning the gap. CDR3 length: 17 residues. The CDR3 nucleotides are TGTGCCAGCAGTTATTCCGGCTTCCGGAGGGACTCCTACGAGCAGTACTTC. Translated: CASSYSGFRRDSYEQYF.

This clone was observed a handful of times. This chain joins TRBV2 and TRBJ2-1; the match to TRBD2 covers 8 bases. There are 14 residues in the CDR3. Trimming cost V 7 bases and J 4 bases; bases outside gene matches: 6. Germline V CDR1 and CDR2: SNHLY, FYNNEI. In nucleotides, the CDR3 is TGTGCCAGCAAGGTACTAGCGGTTTACAATGAGCAGTTCTTC. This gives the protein CASKVLAVYNEQFF.

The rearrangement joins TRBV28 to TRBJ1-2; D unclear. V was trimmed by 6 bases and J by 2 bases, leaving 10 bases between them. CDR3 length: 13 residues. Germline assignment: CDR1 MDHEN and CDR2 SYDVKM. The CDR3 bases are TGTGCCAGCAGCTATCGAGCAAACTATGGCTACACCTTC. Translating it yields CASSYRANYGYTF.

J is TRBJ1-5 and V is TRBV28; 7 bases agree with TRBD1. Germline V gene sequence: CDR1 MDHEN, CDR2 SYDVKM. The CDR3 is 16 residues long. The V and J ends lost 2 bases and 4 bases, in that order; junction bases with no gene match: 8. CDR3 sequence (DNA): TGTGCCAGCAGTTTACCGACAGGGACCAATAATCAGCCCCAGCATTTT. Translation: CASSLPTGTNNQPQHF.

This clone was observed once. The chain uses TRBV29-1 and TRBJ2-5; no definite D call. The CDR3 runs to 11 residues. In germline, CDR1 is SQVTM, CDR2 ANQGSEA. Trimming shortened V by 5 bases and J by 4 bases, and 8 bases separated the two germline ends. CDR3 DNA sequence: TGCAGCGTTTCGTGGGCAGAGACCCAGTACTTC. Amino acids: CSVSWAETQYF.

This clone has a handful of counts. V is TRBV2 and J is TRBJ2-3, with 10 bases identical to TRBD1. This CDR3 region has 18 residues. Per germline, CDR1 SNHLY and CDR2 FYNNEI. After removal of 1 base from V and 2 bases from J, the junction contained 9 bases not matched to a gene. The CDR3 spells CASSEEWTGGTHTDTQYF. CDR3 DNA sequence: TGTGCCAGCAGTGAAGAATGGACAGGGGGTACCCACACAGATACGCAGTATTTT.

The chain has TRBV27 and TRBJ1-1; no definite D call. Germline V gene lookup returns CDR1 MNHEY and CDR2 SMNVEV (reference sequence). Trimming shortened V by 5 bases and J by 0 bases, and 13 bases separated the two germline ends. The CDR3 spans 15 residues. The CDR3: CASSLLPTLNTEAFF. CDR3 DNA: TGTGCCAGCAGTCTCCTTCCGACACTGAACACTGAAGCTTTCTTT.

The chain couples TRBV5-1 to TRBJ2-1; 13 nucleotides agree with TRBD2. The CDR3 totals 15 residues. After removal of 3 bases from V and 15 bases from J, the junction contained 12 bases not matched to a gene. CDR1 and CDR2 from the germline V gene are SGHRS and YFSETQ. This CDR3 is CASSSFGLAGEEWFF. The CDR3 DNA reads TGCGCCAGCAGCTCCTTCGGACTAGCGGGAGAAGAATGGTTCTTC.